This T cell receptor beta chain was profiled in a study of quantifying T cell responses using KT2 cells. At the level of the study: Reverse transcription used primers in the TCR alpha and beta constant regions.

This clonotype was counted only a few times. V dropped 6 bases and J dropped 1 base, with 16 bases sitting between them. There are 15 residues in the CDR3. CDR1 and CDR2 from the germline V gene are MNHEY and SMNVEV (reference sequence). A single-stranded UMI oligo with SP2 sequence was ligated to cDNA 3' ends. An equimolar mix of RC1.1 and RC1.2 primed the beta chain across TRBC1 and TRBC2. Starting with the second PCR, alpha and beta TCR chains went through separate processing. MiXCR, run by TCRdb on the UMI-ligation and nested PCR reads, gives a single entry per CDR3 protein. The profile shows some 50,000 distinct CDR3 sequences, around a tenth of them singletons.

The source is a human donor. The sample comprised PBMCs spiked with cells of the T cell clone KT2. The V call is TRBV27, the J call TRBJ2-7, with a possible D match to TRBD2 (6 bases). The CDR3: CASRRGRELSYEQYF. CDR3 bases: TGTGCCAGCAGGAGGGGTCGGGAGCTGTCCTACGAGCAGTACTTC.